This record covers a single T cell receptor beta chain. What it binds is not known. Vbeta (60) and Jbeta (13) primers were used in the PCR. Using immunoSEQ multiplex PCR, the repertoire was profiled, and TCRdb retains in-frame clones only, with some absent. The profile shows about 170,000 clones, roughly 71% of them singletons. These data originate in a study of cytomegalovirus exposure and HLA in healthy donors. In the study overall: Researchers previously reported finding roughly 120 million unique TCR beta sequences from around 200 million T cells. Study findings and constraints: Prior analysis indicated that the majority of TCR beta V segments exhibited productivity approximately 87% or approximately 30% of the time. Researchers catalogued roughly 170 TCR beta chains as cytomegalovirus-associated. Most TCRs appeared rarely, but some public TCRs recurred in many donors.

V gave up 5 bases and J gave up 1 base; unmatched junction bases: 8. CDR1 is SEHNR and CDR2 is FQNEAQ in the germline V gene (reference sequence). CDR3 length: 17 amino acids. Sequencing was done on a sample of PBMCs. This sequence joins TRBV7-9 and TRBJ2-7; 13 bases align to TRBD2. This receptor was obtained from a girl aged 10 to 17 in good health and CMV-seronegative. Here the CDR3 reads CASSLTSGGHYSYEQYF. The DNA of the CDR3 is TGTGCCAGCAGCCTGACTAGCGGGGGGCATTATTCCTACGAGCAGTACTTC.